The present entry profiles one TCR beta chain with its context. These data come from a study of blood T cell repertoires in COVID-19. Study-wide background: Sites in the United States, Italy and Spain provided acute and convalescent COVID-19 samples. Nucleic acid was either cDNA or gDNA, and it came from T cells, B-cell-depleted T cells, or PBMCs.

Patients of the Seattle cohort, enrolled during active infection, were followed longitudinally. The authors' processing: Reference gene primer amplification gave estimated nucleated cell counts. The repertoire was sequenced with immunoSEQ multiplex PCR; TCRdb's copy has only in-frame clones and lacks some. That table supplies the V and J calls and clone size; D and trimming were determined from the DNA. There are fewer than 450,000 clones in the sample; 70% to 90% occur only once, and over 10% lies in the top ten. The CDR3 is 15 amino acids. V was pared by 5 bases and J by 0 bases, with 14 bases between. Germline lookup yields CDR1 GTSNPN and CDR2 SVGIG (reference sequence).

The chain uses TRBV30 and TRBJ2-1, with a weak D call TRBD2 (7 bases). This receptor was identified in a woman between 45 and 60 years old with COVID-19, enrolled during active disease. Sequencing input: peripheral blood. The CDR3 DNA reads as TGTGCCTGGGGAAGGGGGGGAAGCTCCTACAATGAGCAGTTCTTC. Protein sequence: CAWGRGGSSYNEQFF.